The present TCR beta chain was sequenced within a study of T-cell memory formation after mild COVID-19. Study details: Most TCR clusters belonged to a single donor. Overall study findings and caveats: Some clones that responded turned up in pre-infection memory, which suggests that cross-reactive memory joined in.

The CDR3 length is 14 residues. Deletions cut 4 bases from V and 5 bases from J, with 15 bases between. Germline V gene sequence: CDR1 SGHAT, CDR2 FQNNGV. TCRdb reanalysed the 5' RACE reads using MiXCR and keeps one entry per CDR3 protein. The table has 550,000 to 600,000 distinct CDR3 sequences, roughly 17% seen once. The sample holds a few counts of this clonotype. Its target is not known. Sequenced sample: PBMCs or a T cell subset sorted from them (not recorded which). This sequence joins TRBV11-2 and TRBJ2-7, with D perhaps matching TRBD2 (5 bases). This receptor was identified in an adult woman who had mild COVID-19 (a few samples of this study predate the infection). Cell type and time point are not known. The CDR3, as DNA: TGTGCCAGCAGCTCGCGGACTCTGCCAAACGAGCAGTACTTC. Protein product: CASSSRTLPNEQYF.